The 13 T cell receptor beta chains given below trace back to one sample, sequenced in a study of cytomegalovirus exposure and HLA in healthy donors. With 60 Vbeta and 13 Jbeta primers, the PCR was carried out. Sequenced by immunoSEQ multiplex PCR; TCRdb stores in-frame clones only, minus some. The data show 110,000 to 150,000 clones, with about 71% seen just once and roughly 2% held by the top ten. The sample was PBMCs. Receptor source: a woman aged 55-70 years in good health and CMV-seropositive.

The table lists this clone with a count of one. The chain uses TRBV28 and TRBJ2-1, with 9 bases that match TRBD1. The V segment lost 6 bases and the J segment 8 bases; nucleotides outside the gene matches: 5. The CDR3 covers 13 residues. Germline CDR1 reads MDHEN; CDR2 reads SYDVKM. CDR3 DNA: TGTGCCAGCAGCCCGGGACAGGGATATGAGCAGTTCTTC. This encodes CASSPGQGYEQFF.

This chain joins TRBV10-3 and TRBJ2-7; 9 bases agree with TRBD2. The ends lost 4 bases at V and 4 bases at J; junction bases unmatched: 11. The CDR3 contains 16 residues. Germline V gene data show CDR1 as ENHRY and CDR2 as SYGVKD. In DNA, the CDR3 is TGTGCCATCAGTGGAGATAGCGGGAGAGGCCTTTACGAGCAGTACTTC. Translated, it gives CAISGDSGRGLYEQYF.

The chain couples TRBV2 to TRBJ2-5, with no clear D. The last part of the DNA fits TRBJ2-7 better; the J call may be wrong. Germline CDR1 and CDR2: SNHLY and FYNNEI. CDR3 length: 13 amino acids. The CDR3 loop is CASSESARREQYF. The CDR3 DNA follows: TGTGCCAGCAGTGAATCGGCTAGACGCGAGCAGTACTTC.

The chain has TRBV27 and TRBJ1-2, with D perhaps matching TRBD1 (6 bases). The CDR3 length is 12 residues. The V gene's germline CDR1 is MNHEY and CDR2 SMNVEV (reference sequence). The V gene lost 5 bases and the J gene lost 7 bases, with 11 bases spanning the gap. CDR3 sequence: CASSTQGLGYTF. Here the CDR3 DNA reads TGTGCCAGCAGTACACAGGGTCTTGGCTACACCTTC.

This chain connects TRBV2 to TRBJ1-1, with D uncertain. V lost 7 bases and J lost 0, with 9 bases in between. The CDR3 spans 13 residues. CDR1 is SNHLY, CDR2 FYNNEI, per germline. The CDR3 region is CASTAGVNTEAFF. As DNA, the CDR3 is TGTGCCAGCACCGCCGGTGTGAACACTGAAGCTTTCTTT.

V usage is TRBV2 and J usage is TRBJ2-2; 9 positions match TRBD2. CDR1 is SNHLY and CDR2 is FYNNEI in the germline V gene. V was clipped by 5 bases and J by 5 bases; unmatched bases: 9. This CDR3 comprises 16 residues. The CDR3 sequence is CASSLRLAGITGELFF. DNA for the CDR3: TGTGCCAGCAGTCTGCGGCTAGCGGGGATAACCGGGGAGCTGTTTTTT.

CDR3 DNA: TGTGCCAGCTCACCACGGGACAGGGAAGGCTACACCTTC. Translation gives CASSPRDREGYTF. The chain uses TRBV18 and TRBJ1-2, with 9 bases fitting TRBD1. J lost 8 bases, V lost 1 base, and 2 bases had no gene match. This CDR3 contains 13 residues. CDR1 is KGHSH and CDR2 is LQKENI in the germline V gene.

This rearrangement joins TRBV9 to TRBJ2-3; 9 nucleotides line up with TRBD2. The V gene's germline CDR1 is SGDLS and CDR2 YYNGEE. The CDR3 is 17 residues long. The ends lost 4 bases at V and 4 bases at J; junction bases unmatched: 13. CDR3 loop: CASSRQSSGETSDTQYF. The CDR3 nucleotides are TGTGCCAGCAGCCGACAATCTAGCGGGGAGACTTCAGATACGCAGTATTTT.

V and J are TRBV19 and TRBJ2-7; 9 bases agree with TRBD1. V lost 5 bases, J lost 6 bases, and 8 bases stayed unmatched. The germline V gene encodes CDR1 LNHDA and CDR2 SQIVND (reference sequence). This CDR3 spans 14 amino acids. The CDR3 nucleotides are TGTGCCAGTAGTCTCGGGACAGGGAAGGGCGAGCAGTACTTC. The encoded protein is CASSLGTGKGEQYF.

The chain carries TRBV15 and TRBJ1-2; 8 bases are shared with TRBD1. The junction had 11 bases not matched to a gene; V was cut back by 3 bases and J by 2 bases. CDR1 and CDR2 (germline): LNHNV, YYDKDF (reference sequence). The CDR3 consists of 17 residues. CDR3 sequence: CATSRKPNRGSNYGYTF. CDR3 DNA sequence: TGTGCCACCAGCAGGAAACCCAACAGGGGGTCAAACTATGGCTACACCTTC.

The chain has TRBV7-8 and TRBJ2-1; 7 bases fit TRBD2. This CDR3 has 14 residues. Germline trimming cut 6 bases from V and 9 bases from J; bases unmatched to any gene: 11. Looked up from germline, CDR1 is SGHVS and CDR2 is FQNEAQ. This chain's CDR3 is CASSYPGTIPEQFF. The CDR3 DNA follows: TGTGCCAGCAGTTACCCCGGGACTATCCCTGAGCAGTTCTTC.

The chain recombines TRBV7-2 with TRBJ2-2, with 8 nucleotides matching TRBD2. This CDR3 has 14 residues. Germline V CDR1 and CDR2: SGHTA, FQGNSA. The CDR3 bases are TGTGGCGGGAGGCGGGAGCCTCACACCGGGGAGCTGTTTTTT. Translation: CGGRREPHTGELFF.

The gene calls are TRBV12-5 and TRBJ2-6, with D tentatively TRBD2 (5 bases). Germline V gives CDR1 LGHNT, CDR2 FRNRAP. The V end was cut by 5 bases, the J end by 0 bases, with 11 bases between. The CDR3 has 16 amino acids. In DNA, the CDR3 is TGTGCTAGTGGTCCATTCAGCGGCTCTGGGGCCAACGTCCTGACTTTC. Translated, it gives CASGPFSGSGANVLTF. The full variable domain, with the rest looked up from reference TRBV12-5 and TRBJ2-6, is DARVTQTPRHKVTEMGQEVTMRCQPILGHNTVFWYRQTMMQGLELLAYFRNRAPLDDSGMPKDRFSAEMPDATLATLKIQPSEPRDSAVYFCASGPFSGSGANVLTFGAGSRLTVL.